This entry features one T cell receptor (beta chain) sequence. The data stem from a study of blood T cell repertoires in COVID-19. TCRdb's table, derived via immunoSEQ multiplex PCR, lists solely in-frame clones and lacks some. This sample has 110,000 to 150,000 clones; about four fifths occur once, and the top ten carry approximately 9.2%. Ages ranged from about 18 to 89 years, with residence in approximately 25 US areas. Which cohort a participant joined came from the clinical history participants gave. Material: PBMCs or T cells enriched from blood (not recorded which). This clonotype was sampled from a man between 45 and 60 years old who had recovered from COVID-19.

For the CDR3, the DNA is TGTGCCAGCAGCCTACCGGGACAGGGGGTTTCCTACGAGCAGTACTTC. Translating it yields CASSLPGQGVSYEQYF. This chain joins TRBV5-4 and TRBJ2-7, with 11 bases that match TRBD1. The CDR3 totals 16 residues. Germline values: CDR1 SGHNT, CDR2 YYREEE (reference sequence). J was trimmed by 1 base and V by 4 bases; bases with no gene match: 7. Supplemented by reference TRBV5-4 and TRBJ2-7, the full variable domain reads ETGVTQSPTHLIKTRGQQVTLRCSSQSGHNTVSWYQQALGQGPQFIFQYYREEENGRGNFPPRFSGLQFPNYSSELNVNALELDDSALYLCASSLPGQGVSYEQYFGPGTRLTVT.